Many counts were recorded for the clone carrying this TCR beta chain. The antigen is undetermined. In donors with ophthalmopathy, activity was moderate-to-severe, with CAS ≥3, NOSPECS ≥4 and duration under 3 months. The study excluded patients with other autoimmune diseases, uncontrolled infections, pregnancy or lactation. Out of around 10 ml of fresh peripheral blood, PBMCs were obtained. The sample belongs to a study of Graves' ophthalmopathy and Graves' hyperthyroidism. The authors amplified TCR beta CDR3 regions from RNA transcripts. HTBI primers were used in a first-round RT-PCR, which preceded a second-round multiplex PCR. TCRdb analysed the multiplex PCR reads with MiXCR anew, one entry per CDR3 protein. The table shows about 480,000 distinct CDR3 sequences, with 14% occurring only once. Trimming left V 0 bases short and J 2 bases short, with 9 bases between. This CDR3 contains 14 residues. Germline lookup yields CDR1 SGHRS and CDR2 YFSETQ.

Study-level findings and limits: Using 13 signatures, a model distinguished ophthalmopathy from stable hyperthyroidism, reaching around 90% sensitivity and 81.08% specificity.

This chain links TRBV5-1 with TRBJ2-7; D is unresolved. The sequence derives from a woman aged 25 to 39 with Graves' ophthalmopathy. Sequenced sample: blood. This CDR3 is CASSLGTVAYEQYF. The CDR3 nucleotides read TGCGCCAGCAGCTTGGGGACCGTGGCCTACGAGCAGTACTTC. The variable domain in full, completed from reference TRBV5-1 and TRBJ2-7, reads KAGVTQTPRYLIKTRGQQVTLSCSPISGHRSVSWYQQTPGQGLQFLFEYFSETQRNKGNFPGRFSGRQFSNSRSEMNVSTLELGDSALYLCASSLGTVAYEQYFGPGTRLTVT.